The clone carrying this T cell receptor (beta chain) was counted between two and nine times. Antigen specificity is unknown. This sample stems from a study of T-cell memory formation after mild COVID-19. Study-wide findings and caveats: A second wave expanding day 15 to 37 was CD4+-biased; contracting clones were balanced. Most CD4+ clones that shrank were in CM and EM, while CD8+ ones turned up in EMRA. Second-wave clones reaching peak frequency on day 37 lacked confirmed SARS-CoV-2 specificity.

TCRalpha and TCRbeta libraries used 5'RACE with constant-segment primers and UMIs. Each CDR3 protein is one row after TCRdb ran MiXCR on the 5' RACE reads. Counted here are about 360,000 distinct CDR3 sequences, approximately 12% occurring once; the ten biggest clones make up about 21%. CDR1 and CDR2 (germline): SGHTA, FQGNSA. The CDR3 is made up of 13 amino acids. With 4 bases removed from V and 3 bases from J, the gap between germline ends came to 9 bases. The source material was PBMCs or a T cell subset sorted from them (not recorded which). The chain joins TRBV7-2 to TRBJ1-1; TRBD1 is a possible D gene (5 bases). This TCR was recovered from a man younger than 35 who had mild COVID-19 (a few samples of this study predate the infection). Cell type and time point are not known. The CDR3 DNA reads TGTGCCAGCAGCTCCGTAGGGGACACTGAAGCTTTCTTT. This sequence encodes CASSSVGDTEAFF.